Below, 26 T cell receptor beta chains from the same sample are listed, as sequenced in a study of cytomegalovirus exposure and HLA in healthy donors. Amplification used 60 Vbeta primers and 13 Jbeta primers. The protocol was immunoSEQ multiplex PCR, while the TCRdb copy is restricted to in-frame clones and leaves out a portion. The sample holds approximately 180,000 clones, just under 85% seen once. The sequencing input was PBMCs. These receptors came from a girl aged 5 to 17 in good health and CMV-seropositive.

CDR3 loop: CASSTFTGTGELFF. As DNA, the CDR3 is TGTGCCAGCTCAACCTTTACAGGGACCGGGGAGCTGTTTTTT. The gene calls are TRBV18 and TRBJ2-2; tentative D call: TRBD1 (6 bases). V was trimmed by 5 bases and J by 5 bases, leaving 12 bases between them. Germline V gene data show CDR1 as KGHSH and CDR2 as LQKENI. This CDR3 region has 14 residues.

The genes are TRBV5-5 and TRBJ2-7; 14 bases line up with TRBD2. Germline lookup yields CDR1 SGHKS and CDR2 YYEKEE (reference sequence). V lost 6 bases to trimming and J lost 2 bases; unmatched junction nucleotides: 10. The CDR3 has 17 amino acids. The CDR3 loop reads CASIPSGTSGGTYEQYF. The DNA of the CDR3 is TGTGCCAGCATCCCCTCGGGGACTAGCGGGGGAACCTACGAGCAGTACTTC. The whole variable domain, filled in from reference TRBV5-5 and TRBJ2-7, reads DAGVTQSPTHLIKTRGQQVTLRCSPISGHKSVSWYQQVLGQGPQFIFQYYEKEERGRGNFPDRFSARQFPNYSSELNVNALLLGDSALYLCASIPSGTSGGTYEQYFGPGTRLTVT.

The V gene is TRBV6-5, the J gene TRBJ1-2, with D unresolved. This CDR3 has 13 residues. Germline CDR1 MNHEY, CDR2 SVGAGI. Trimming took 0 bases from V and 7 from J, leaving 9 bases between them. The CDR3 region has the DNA TGTGCCAGCAGTTACTCCCGGGGAAGTGGCTACACCTTC. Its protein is CASSYSRGSGYTF.

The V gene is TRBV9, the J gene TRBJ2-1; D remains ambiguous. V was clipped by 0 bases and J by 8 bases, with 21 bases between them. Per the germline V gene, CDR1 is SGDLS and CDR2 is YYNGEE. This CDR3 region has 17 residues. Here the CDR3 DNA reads TGTGCCAGCAGCGTAGGAGGCCAAGGAGTAGTTCCATATGAGCAGTTCTTC. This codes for CASSVGGQGVVPYEQFF.

This CDR3 is CASSRQAHYGYTF. The CDR3 DNA reads TGTGCCAGTAGTAGGCAGGCCCACTATGGCTACACCTTC. The chain employs TRBV19 and TRBJ1-2; D is unresolved. CDR1 LNHDA and CDR2 SQIVND come from the germline V gene (reference sequence). V dropped 4 bases and J dropped 3 bases, with 9 bases sitting between them. The CDR3 spans 13 residues. The full variable domain, with the rest looked up from reference TRBV19 and TRBJ1-2, is DGGITQSPKYLFRKEGQNVTLSCEQNLNHDAMYWYRQDPGQGLRLIYYSQIVNDFQKGDIAEGYSVSREKKESFPLTVTSAQKNPTAFYLCASSRQAHYGYTFGSGTRLTVV.

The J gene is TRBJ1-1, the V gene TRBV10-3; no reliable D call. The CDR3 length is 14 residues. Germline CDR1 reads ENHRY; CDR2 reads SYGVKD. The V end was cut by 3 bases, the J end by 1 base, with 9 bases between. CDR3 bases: TGTGCCATCAGTGACCTGGCGGGGAACACTGAAGCTTTCTTT. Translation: CAISDLAGNTEAFF.

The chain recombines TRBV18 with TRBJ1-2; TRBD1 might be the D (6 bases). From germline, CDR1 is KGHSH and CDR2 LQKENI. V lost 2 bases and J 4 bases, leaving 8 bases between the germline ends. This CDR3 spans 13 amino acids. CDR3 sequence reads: CASSPGGAYGYTF. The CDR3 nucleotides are TGTGCCAGCTCACCAGGGGGCGCCTATGGCTACACCTTC.

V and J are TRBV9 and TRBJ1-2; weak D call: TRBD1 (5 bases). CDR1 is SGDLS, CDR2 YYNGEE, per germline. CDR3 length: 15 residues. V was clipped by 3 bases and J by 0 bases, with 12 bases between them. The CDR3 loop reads CASSGGGEANYGYTF. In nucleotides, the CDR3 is TGTGCCAGCAGCGGGGGGGGTGAAGCTAACTATGGCTACACCTTC.

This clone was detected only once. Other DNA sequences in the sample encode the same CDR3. The CDR3, as DNA: TGTGCCAGCAGCGTAGGGCAGGGTAACTACGAGCAGTACTTC. As protein: CASSVGQGNYEQYF. The chain has TRBV9 and TRBJ2-7; D might be TRBD1 (5 bases). Trimming removed 0 bases from V and 3 bases from J, with 10 bases in between. This CDR3 is built from 14 residues. Germline V gene data show CDR1 as SGDLS and CDR2 as YYNGEE.

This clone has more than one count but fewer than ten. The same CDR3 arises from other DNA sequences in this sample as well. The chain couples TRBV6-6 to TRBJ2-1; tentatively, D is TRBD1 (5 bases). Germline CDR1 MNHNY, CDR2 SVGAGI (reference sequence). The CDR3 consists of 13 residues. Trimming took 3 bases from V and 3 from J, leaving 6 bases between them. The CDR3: CASSYTGYNEQFF. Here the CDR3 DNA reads TGTGCCAGCAGTTATACAGGCTACAATGAGCAGTTCTTC.

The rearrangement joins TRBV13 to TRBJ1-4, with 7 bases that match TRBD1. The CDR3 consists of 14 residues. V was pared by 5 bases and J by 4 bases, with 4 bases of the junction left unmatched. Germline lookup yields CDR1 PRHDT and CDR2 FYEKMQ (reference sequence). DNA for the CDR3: TGTGCCAGCAGCAGGGGACAGAATAATGAAAAACTGTTTTTT. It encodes CASSRGQNNEKLFF.

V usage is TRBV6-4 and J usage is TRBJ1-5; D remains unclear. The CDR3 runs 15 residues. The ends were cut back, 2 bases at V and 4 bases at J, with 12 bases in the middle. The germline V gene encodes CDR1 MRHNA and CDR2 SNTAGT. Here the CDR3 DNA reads TGTGCCAGCAGTGACGTCAGCTACGGGAATCAGCCCCAGCATTTT. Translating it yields CASSDVSYGNQPQHF.

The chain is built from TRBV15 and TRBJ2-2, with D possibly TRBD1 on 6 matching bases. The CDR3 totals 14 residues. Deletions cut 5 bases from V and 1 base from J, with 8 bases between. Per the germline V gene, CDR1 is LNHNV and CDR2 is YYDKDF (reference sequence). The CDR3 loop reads CATSPTGNTGELFF. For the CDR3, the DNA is TGTGCCACCAGCCCGACAGGGAACACCGGGGAGCTGTTTTTT.

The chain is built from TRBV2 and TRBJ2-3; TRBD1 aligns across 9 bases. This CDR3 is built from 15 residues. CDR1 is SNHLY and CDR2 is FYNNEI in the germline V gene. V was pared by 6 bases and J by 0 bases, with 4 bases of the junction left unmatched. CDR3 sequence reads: CASRDGQGSTDTQYF. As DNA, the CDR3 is TGTGCCAGCAGGGACGGACAGGGGAGCACAGATACGCAGTATTTT. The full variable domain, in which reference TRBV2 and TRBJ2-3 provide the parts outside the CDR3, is EPEVTQTPSHQVTQMGQEVILRCVPISNHLYFYWYRQILGQKVEFLVSFYNNEISEKSEIFDDQFSVERPDGSNFTLKIRSTKLEDSAMYFCASRDGQGSTDTQYFGPGTRLTVL.

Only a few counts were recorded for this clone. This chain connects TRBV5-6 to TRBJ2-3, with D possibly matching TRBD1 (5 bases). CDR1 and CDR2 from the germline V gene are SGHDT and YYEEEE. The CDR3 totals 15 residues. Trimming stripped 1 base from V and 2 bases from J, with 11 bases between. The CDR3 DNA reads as TGTGCCAGCAGCTTGACAGGACAAAACACAGATACGCAGTATTTT. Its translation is CASSLTGQNTDTQYF.

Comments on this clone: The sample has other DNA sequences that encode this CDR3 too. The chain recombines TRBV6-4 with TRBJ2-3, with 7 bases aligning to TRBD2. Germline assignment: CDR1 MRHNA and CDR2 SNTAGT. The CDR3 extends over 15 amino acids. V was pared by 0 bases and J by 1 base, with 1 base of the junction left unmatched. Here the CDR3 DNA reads TGTGCCAGCAGTGACTCGAGCGGGGGCACAGATACGCAGTATTTT. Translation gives CASSDSSGGTDTQYF.

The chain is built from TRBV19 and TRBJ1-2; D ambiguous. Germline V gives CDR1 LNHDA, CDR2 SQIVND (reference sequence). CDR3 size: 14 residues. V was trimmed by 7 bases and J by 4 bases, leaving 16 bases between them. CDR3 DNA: TGTGCCAGTACAGTGCGACGAGGGAGCTATGGCTACACCTTC. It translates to CASTVRRGSYGYTF.

This CDR3 is CASSLGLAGTITDTQYF. As DNA, the CDR3 is TGTGCCAGCAGCTTGGGACTAGCGGGTACTATCACAGATACGCAGTATTTT. The chain is built from TRBV9 and TRBJ2-3; 12 bases line up with TRBD2. Germline V lookup: CDR1 SGDLS, CDR2 YYNGEE. The CDR3 is made up of 17 amino acids. J was trimmed by 2 bases and V by 4 bases; bases with no gene match: 8.

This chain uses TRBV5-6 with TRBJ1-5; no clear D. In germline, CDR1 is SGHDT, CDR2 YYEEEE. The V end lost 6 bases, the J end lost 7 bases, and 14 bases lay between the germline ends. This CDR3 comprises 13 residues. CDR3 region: CASTRFGRQPQHF. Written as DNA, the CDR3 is TGTGCCAGCACGCGATTTGGGAGGCAGCCCCAGCATTTT.

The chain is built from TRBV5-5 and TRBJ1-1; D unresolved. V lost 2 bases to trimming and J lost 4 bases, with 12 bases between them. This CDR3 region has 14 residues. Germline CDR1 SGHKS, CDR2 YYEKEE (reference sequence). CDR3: CASSFGESRTEAFF. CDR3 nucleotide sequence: TGTGCCAGCAGCTTTGGGGAGTCGCGCACTGAAGCTTTCTTT.

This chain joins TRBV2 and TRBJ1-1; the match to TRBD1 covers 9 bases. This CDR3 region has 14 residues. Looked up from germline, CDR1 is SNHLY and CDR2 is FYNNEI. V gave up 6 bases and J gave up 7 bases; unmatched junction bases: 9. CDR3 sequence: CASRPPGQGNEAFF. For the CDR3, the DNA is TGTGCCAGCAGGCCACCGGGACAGGGAAATGAAGCTTTCTTT.

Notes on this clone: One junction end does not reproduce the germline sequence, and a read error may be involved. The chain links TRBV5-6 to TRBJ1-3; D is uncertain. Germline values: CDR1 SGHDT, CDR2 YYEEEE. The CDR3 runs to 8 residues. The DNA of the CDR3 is TGTGCCAGCAGCGCCGACTTTTTT. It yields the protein CASSADFF. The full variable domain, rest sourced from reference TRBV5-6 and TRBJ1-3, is DAGVTQSPTHLIKTRGQQVTLRCSPKSGHDTVSWYQQALGQGPQFIFQYYEEEERQRGNFPDRFSGHQFPNYSSELNVNALLLGDSALYLCASSADFFGEGSWLTVV.

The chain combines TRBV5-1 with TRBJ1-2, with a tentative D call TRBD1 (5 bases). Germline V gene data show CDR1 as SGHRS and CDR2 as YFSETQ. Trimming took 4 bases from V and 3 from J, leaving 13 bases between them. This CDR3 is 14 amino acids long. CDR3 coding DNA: TGCGCCAGCAGCCTGGACAACCCTGACTATGGCTACACCTTC. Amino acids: CASSLDNPDYGYTF.

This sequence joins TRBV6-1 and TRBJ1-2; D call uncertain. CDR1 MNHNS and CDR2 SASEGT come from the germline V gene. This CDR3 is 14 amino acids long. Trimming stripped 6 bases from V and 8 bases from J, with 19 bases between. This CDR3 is CASSNSETSGGYTF. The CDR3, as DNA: TGTGCCAGCAGCAACTCGGAGACTTCGGGGGGCTACACCTTC.

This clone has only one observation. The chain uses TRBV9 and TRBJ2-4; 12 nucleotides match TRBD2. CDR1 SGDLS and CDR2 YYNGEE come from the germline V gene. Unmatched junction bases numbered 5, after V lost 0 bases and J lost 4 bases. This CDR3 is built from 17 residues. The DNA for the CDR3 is TGTGCCAGCAGCGTAGGTGGACTAGCGGGGTTAAAAAACATTCAGTACTTC. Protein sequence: CASSVGGLAGLKNIQYF.

Here the CDR3 reads CATSRGQLNTEAFF. The CDR3 DNA is TGTGCCACCAGCCGGGGACAGCTGAACACTGAAGCTTTCTTT. The V gene is TRBV15, the J gene TRBJ1-1, with TRBD1 identical over 7 bases. The germline gives CDR1 LNHNV, CDR2 YYDKDF (reference sequence). Trimming took 5 bases from V and 0 from J; bases not matched to a gene: 3. The CDR3 is 14 amino acids.